Included here is one TCR beta chain sequence, with context. Antigen: not known. The data derive from a study of T cell responses to AZD1222 COVID-19 vaccine. General observations from the study: Spike-specific TCR breadth and depth went up after people got two AZD1222 doses. Scientists sampled the repertoires only once the peak T cell response had passed. Within unmutated variant regions lay the reported targets of nearly half of spike-specific TCRs.

The table came from immunoSEQ multiplex PCR; TCRdb's copy has only in-frame clones and leaves some out. Seen here are 200,000 to 250,000 clones, about 93% observed once, and the top ten hold 0.95% to 1.1%. The V gene end was trimmed by 1 base and the J gene end by 5 bases; junction bases not matched to a gene: 12. The CDR3 length is 19 residues. Germline values: CDR1 SSHAT, CDR2 FNYEAQ (reference sequence). The sample in question was peripheral blood, obtained on day 0 of MenACWY control vaccination. The chain employs TRBV7-7 and TRBJ2-6; 9 bases map to TRBD1. This TCR derives from an adult in good health. The CDR3 here is CASSLGRDREQLRANVLTF. DNA of the CDR3: TGTGCCAGCAGCTTAGGCCGGGACAGGGAACAACTGAGGGCCAACGTCCTGACTTTC.